One sample yielded the 21 T cell receptor beta chains listed below, sequenced in a study of T-cell reconstitution after alpha-beta-depleted transplantation in children. Unique molecular identifiers were incorporated into the prepared TCRbeta library. TCRdb analysed the PCR reads with MiXCR anew, one entry per CDR3 protein. In the table there are roughly 790,000 distinct CDR3 sequences, about 15% of which are singletons. The sequencing here drew on PBMCs, mostly from graft donor cells, taken 360 days after TCRalphabeta/CD19-depleted stem cell transplant. These receptors all stem from a male patient between 10 and 17 years old who had a stem cell transplant for acute lymphoblastic leukemia, so the T cells may come from the graft donor.

The chain uses TRBV5-1 and TRBJ2-3; D might be TRBD2 (5 bases). The V end lost 5 bases, the J end lost 1 base, and 14 bases lay between the germline ends. Germline V gene sequence: CDR1 SGHRS, CDR2 YFSETQ. The CDR3 is made up of 15 amino acids. CDR3 coding DNA: TGCGCCAGCAGTGGGAGTAATTACCGCACAGATACGCAGTATTTT. Amino acid sequence: CASSGSNYRTDTQYF.

The CDR3 is CATSRGRLAQFYEQYF. The CDR3 nucleotides are TGTGCCACCAGCAGAGGAAGACTAGCGCAATTCTACGAGCAGTACTTC. The chain has TRBV15 and TRBJ2-7; 8 positions match TRBD2. Trimming removed 1 base from V and 3 bases from J; junction bases left unmatched: 8. This CDR3 has 16 residues. The V gene's germline CDR1 is LNHNV and CDR2 YYDKDF (reference sequence).

This clonotype was recorded a few times. This chain links TRBV6-9 with TRBJ1-5; D call uncertain. This CDR3 has 15 amino acids. CDR1 and CDR2 (germline): MNHGY, SVAAGI. Trimming removed 0 bases from V and 1 base from J, with 7 bases in between. The DNA for the CDR3 is TGTGCCAGCAGTTATTCTAGAGGCAGCAATCAGCCCCAGCATTTT. Amino acids: CASSYSRGSNQPQHF.

V usage is TRBV12-3 or TRBV12-4 and J usage is TRBJ2-3; D is unclear. Trimming removed 10 bases from V and 0 bases from J, with 14 bases in between. The CDR3 spans 14 residues. DNA for the CDR3: TGTGCCACATCCTGGTGGATGAGCACAGATACGCAGTATTTT. Translation gives CATSWWMSTDTQYF.

In nucleotides, the CDR3 is TGTGCCAGCAGCCCCAGGACTAGAGGGGCCAAAAACATTCAGTACTTC. Amino acids: CASSPRTRGAKNIQYF. This chain joins TRBV7-8 and TRBJ2-4; 7 nucleotides match TRBD2. From germline, CDR1 is SGHVS and CDR2 FQNEAQ. This CDR3 spans 16 amino acids. The ends lost 5 bases at V and 1 base at J; junction bases unmatched: 8.

This clonotype has a handful of counts. The rearrangement links TRBV7-6 to TRBJ2-1; 7 bases match TRBD1. Germline trimming cut 1 base from V and 6 bases from J; bases unmatched to any gene: 3. The length of the CDR3 is 14 residues. CDR1 SGHVS and CDR2 FNYEAQ come from the germline V gene. Written as DNA, the CDR3 is TGTGCCAGCAGCTTAGGAGGGGGCGTCAATGAGCAGTTCTTC. It specifies CASSLGGGVNEQFF.

This clonotype was seen at least ten times. This rearrangement joins TRBV20-1 to TRBJ2-2, with D perhaps matching TRBD1 (5 bases). Germline-derived CDR1 and CDR2 are DFQATT and SNEGSKA (reference sequence). V dropped 0 bases and J dropped 5 bases, with 13 bases sitting between them. This CDR3 has 15 residues. The CDR3 DNA follows: TGCAGTGCTAGAGATCAAGCAAAGGGGACCGGGGAGCTGTTTTTT. Protein: CSARDQAKGTGELFF.

This clonotype has a handful of counts. V is TRBV24-1 and J is TRBJ2-3; D unclear. The germline gives CDR1 KGHDR, CDR2 SFDVKD. The germline V and J ends were trimmed by 0 bases and 1 base, with 4 bases remaining between them. The CDR3 spans 14 residues. Here the CDR3 DNA reads TGTGCCACCAGTGATTTGGGGGGCACAGATACGCAGTATTTT. It is translated as CATSDLGGTDTQYF.

The genes are TRBV12-3 or TRBV12-4 and TRBJ1-2, with D uncertain. The CDR3 runs 14 residues. V was clipped by 5 bases and J by 7 bases, with 17 bases between them. The CDR3 DNA reads TGTGCCAGCAGTAGAGCGTTGGGGTTAGGTGGCTACACCTTC. Protein sequence: CASSRALGLGGYTF.

The chain recombines TRBV9 with TRBJ2-2; D remains unclear. The CDR3 sequence is 14 residues long. The germline gives CDR1 SGDLS, CDR2 YYNGEE. The V and J ends lost 0 bases and 8 bases respectively, with 11 bases between them. The CDR3 nucleotides are TGTGCCAGCAGCGTAGAGAGATGGACGGGGGAGCTGTTTTTT. Its protein product is CASSVERWTGELFF.

The CDR3 coding sequence is TGCAGTGCTAGAGTGGTAGGGAATGAGCAGTTCTTC. It translates to CSARVVGNEQFF. The chain combines TRBV20-1 with TRBJ2-1; D is unresolved. The V end was cut by 1 base, the J end by 7 bases, with 8 bases between. The CDR3 runs 12 residues. The germline V gene encodes CDR1 DFQATT and CDR2 SNEGSKA (reference sequence).

This clonotype was counted only a few times. V gene TRBV15 combines with J gene TRBJ2-1; D uncertain. Germline CDR1 reads LNHNV; CDR2 reads YYDKDF (reference sequence). Trimming took 1 base from V and 2 from J, leaving 9 bases between them. CDR3 length: 15 amino acids. The CDR3, as DNA: TGTGCCACCAGCAGAGTTGGTGGGACCTACAATGAGCAGTTCTTC. It yields the protein CATSRVGGTYNEQFF.

There are a few counts of this clonotype. The DNA of the CDR3 is TGCAGCGTAGCAGGACTAGCTGAGCAGTTCTTC. This gives the protein CSVAGLAEQFF. The V and J genes are TRBV29-1 and TRBJ2-1, with 8 bases fitting TRBD2. Germline CDR1 is SQVTM and CDR2 is ANQGSEA. This CDR3 has 11 amino acids. Trimming took 6 bases from V and 9 from J; bases not matched to a gene: 4.

The sample holds a few counts of this clonotype. CDR3 protein: CASSQGLATDTQYF. CDR3 DNA: TGTGCCAGCAGTCAGGGACTAGCGACAGATACGCAGTATTTT. The chain carries TRBV12-3 or TRBV12-4 and TRBJ2-3, with TRBD2 matching over 10 bases. V lost 5 bases, J lost 3 bases, and 2 bases stayed unmatched. The CDR3 contains 14 residues.

The rearrangement joins TRBV5-1 to TRBJ1-2; 11 positions match TRBD1. V lost 7 bases, J lost 5 bases, and 7 bases stayed unmatched. Germline V lookup: CDR1 SGHRS, CDR2 YFSETQ. The CDR3 consists of 14 residues. The CDR3 DNA reads TGCGCCAGCGGACGGACAGGGGGCCGGTATGGCTACACCTTC. Residues: CASGRTGGRYGYTF.

The chain joins TRBV18 to TRBJ2-5, with D perhaps TRBD2 (5 bases). Germline V gives CDR1 KGHSH, CDR2 LQKENI. Trimming took 3 bases from V and 4 from J, leaving 15 bases between them. This CDR3 spans 15 amino acids. This chain's CDR3 is CASSPPLGRGETQYF. In DNA form, the CDR3 reads TGTGCCAGCTCACCGCCGTTGGGGAGAGGAGAGACCCAGTACTTC.

This clonotype occurred a few times. V and J are TRBV11-2 and TRBJ2-3, with D tentatively TRBD1 (6 bases). Trimming removed 4 bases at V and 1 base at J, with 15 bases between. CDR1 is SGHAT and CDR2 is FQNNGV in the germline V gene. This CDR3 spans 16 amino acids. The CDR3 region is CASSSTGSLGTDTQYF. The CDR3 DNA reads TGTGCCAGCAGCTCCACAGGGAGTCTTGGCACAGATACGCAGTATTTT.

Turning to this clonotype: One end of the junction does not line up with germline, which may come from a read error. The chain uses TRBV12-3 or TRBV12-4 and TRBJ1-1; D is possibly TRBD1 (5 bases). CDR3 length equals 18 residues. Here the CDR3 reads CASCLIIAPSGGYEKAFF. The CDR3 DNA follows: TGTGCCAGCTGTTTAATTATCGCCCCTTCCGGGGGTTACGAGAAAGCTTTCTTT.

This clonotype was seen a few times. The V and J genes are TRBV5-6 and TRBJ2-7, with 13 bases that match TRBD2. CDR1 and CDR2 from the germline V gene are SGHDT and YYEEEE. With 5 bases clipped from V and 6 bases from J, the junction kept 14 bases outside the gene matches. The CDR3 consists of 17 residues. The CDR3 DNA is TGTGCCAGCAGTCCTATTACTAGCGGGAGGGCCCGGAGCGAGCAGTACTTC. Its protein product is CASSPITSGRARSEQYF.

This chain links TRBV23-1 with TRBJ2-6; no firm D call. TRBV23-1 is identified as an open reading frame with a role that is uncertain. V was trimmed by 1 base and J by 2 bases, leaving 15 bases between them. CDR3 length: 18 residues. DNA of the CDR3: TGCGCCAGCAGTCAATGGAAGGTCCACGGCCCTGGGGCCAACGTCCTGACTTTC. It specifies CASSQWKVHGPGANVLTF.

This clonotype was counted only a few times. This chain joins TRBV7-3 and TRBJ2-1; D may match TRBD1 or TRBD2 (5 bases each). With 1 base removed from V and 0 bases from J, the gap between germline ends came to 13 bases. This CDR3 has 17 residues. From germline, CDR1 is SGHTA and CDR2 FQGTGA. This CDR3 is CASSLSRGRSSYNEQFF. The CDR3 DNA sequence: TGTGCCAGCAGCTTAAGCCGGGGACGGAGCTCCTACAATGAGCAGTTCTTC.